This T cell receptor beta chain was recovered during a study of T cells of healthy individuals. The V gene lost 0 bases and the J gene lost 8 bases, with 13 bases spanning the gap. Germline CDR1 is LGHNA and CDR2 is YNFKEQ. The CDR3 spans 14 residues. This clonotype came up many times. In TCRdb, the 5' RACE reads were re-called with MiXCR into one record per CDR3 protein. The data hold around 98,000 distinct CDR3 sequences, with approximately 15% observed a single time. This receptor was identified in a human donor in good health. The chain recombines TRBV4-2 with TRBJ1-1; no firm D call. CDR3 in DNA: TGTGCCAGCAGCCAAGATCTGGGGTTAGGAGAAGCTTTCTTT. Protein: CASSQDLGLGEAFF.